The next 17 T cell receptor beta chains were all read from a single sample in a study of PD-L1 blockade in urothelial cancer. Some clones are missing from TCRdb's copy, which holds only in-frame ones; the method was immunoSEQ multiplex PCR. The repertoire has 56,000 or so clones, about 86% of them found once; the top ten carry approximately 2.9%. The material sequenced was PBMCs, taken around atezolizumab (anti-PD-L1) treatment. The receptor source for this set is a man aged 45-65 years with urothelial cancer.

The chain recombines TRBV5-6 with TRBJ2-7, with 7 bases fitting TRBD2. J gave up 0 bases and V 1 base, and 13 bases lay outside the gene matches. This CDR3 has 18 amino acids. Germline CDR1 and CDR2: SGHDT and YYEEEE. CDR3 nucleotide sequence: TGTGCCAGCAGCTTGCGGGCTAGCGGAGCTTTGAGCTCCTACGAGCAGTACTTC. Translating gives CASSLRASGALSSYEQYF.

V and J are TRBV6-5 and TRBJ2-1; 8 nucleotides match TRBD2. V lost 8 bases to trimming and J lost 9 bases; unmatched junction nucleotides: 3. This CDR3 is 11 amino acids long. Germline CDR1 MNHEY, CDR2 SVGAGI. This chain's CDR3 is CASSRGGEQFF. In nucleotides, the CDR3 is TGTGCCAGCTCCCGGGGGGGTGAGCAGTTCTTC.

The CDR3 spells CASSLDSRGYEQYF. CDR3 nucleotide sequence: TGTGCCAGCAGCTTGGACTCCAGGGGGTACGAGCAGTACTTC. The chain has TRBV5-5 and TRBJ2-7; the match to TRBD1 covers 7 bases. Germline V gene sequence: CDR1 SGHKS, CDR2 YYEKEE (reference sequence). V dropped 0 bases and J dropped 4; count of bases not matched to a gene: 4. This CDR3 has 14 residues.

This clone appeared a few times. This chain joins TRBV5-1 and TRBJ1-1; 8 nucleotides agree with TRBD1. This CDR3 comprises 16 residues. Trimming removed 1 base from V and 1 base from J; junction bases left unmatched: 6. Germline CDR1 SGHRS, CDR2 YFSETQ. The DNA of the CDR3 is TGCGCCAGCAGCTTGCAATCCGGGACAGGGAACACTGAAGCTTTCTTT. The encoded protein is CASSLQSGTGNTEAFF.

This clone was seen only once. V and J are TRBV6-5 and TRBJ1-6, with TRBD1 matching 10 bases. Losses at the gene ends were 8 bases for V and 9 bases for J; bases not matched to a gene: 7. Germline CDR1 is MNHEY and CDR2 is SVGAGI. This CDR3 comprises 14 residues. The CDR3 bases are TGTGCCAGCTCCCGACAGGGGGCAGGTTCACCCCTCCACTTT. Its translation is CASSRQGAGSPLHF.

The genes are TRBV10-3 and TRBJ2-2, with 12 bases identical to TRBD2. Germline V CDR1 and CDR2: ENHRY, SYGVKD. This CDR3 spans 15 amino acids. V lost 8 bases and J lost 4; bases outside the gene matches: 5. The CDR3 sequence: CAIQETSGSTGELFF. In DNA, the CDR3 is TGTGCCATCCAGGAGACTAGCGGGAGCACCGGGGAGCTGTTTTTT.

V and J are TRBV5-4 and TRBJ2-1; 10 nucleotides match TRBD2. The CDR3 contains 19 residues. With 4 bases clipped from V and 2 bases from J, the junction kept 15 bases outside the gene matches. Germline CDR1 reads SGHNT; CDR2 reads YYREEE (reference sequence). CDR3 nucleotide sequence: TGTGCCAGCAGCCTACTGGGACTAGCGACGCAAGGAGCCTACAATGAGCAGTTCTTC. Translating it yields CASSLLGLATQGAYNEQFF.

V gene TRBV30 combines with J gene TRBJ2-1, with 9 positions matching TRBD2. Germline trimming cut 5 bases from V and 3 bases from J; bases unmatched to any gene: 5. CDR1 and CDR2 from the germline V gene are GTSNPN and SVGIG (reference sequence). The length of the CDR3 is 14 residues. In nucleotides, the CDR3 is TGTGCCTGGCAAGCGGGAGGACTCTACAATGAGCAGTTCTTC. This sequence encodes CAWQAGGLYNEQFF.

The chain links TRBV27 to TRBJ2-3; 11 positions agree with TRBD2. V lost 6 bases and J lost 4; bases outside the gene matches: 9. The CDR3 contains 16 residues. CDR1 and CDR2 from the germline V gene are MNHEY and SMNVEV (reference sequence). The CDR3 bases are TGTGCCAGCAGCCCCTGGTTAGCGGGAGGGCCAGATACGCAGTATTTT. It is translated as CASSPWLAGGPDTQYF.

This clone occurred once. V gene TRBV5-1 combines with J gene TRBJ1-1; 12 nucleotides agree with TRBD1. The CDR3 length is 19 residues. CDR1 is SGHRS and CDR2 is YFSETQ in the germline V gene. V was clipped by 0 bases and J by 1 base; unmatched bases: 10. As DNA, the CDR3 is TGCGCCAGCAGCTTGGGATGGGGACAGGGGGCAAAAGGGAACACTGAAGCTTTCTTT. Encoded protein: CASSLGWGQGAKGNTEAFF. The complete variable domain, with remaining parts taken from reference TRBV5-1 and TRBJ1-1, reads KAGVTQTPRYLIKTRGQQVTLSCSPISGHRSVSWYQQTPGQGLQFLFEYFSETQRNKGNFPGRFSGRQFSNSRSEMNVSTLELGDSALYLCASSLGWGQGAKGNTEAFFGQGTRLTVV.

The rearrangement links TRBV5-1 to TRBJ1-1; 7 bases fit TRBD1. V lost 4 bases to trimming and J lost 7 bases; unmatched junction nucleotides: 4. CDR1 SGHRS and CDR2 YFSETQ come from the germline V gene. The CDR3 sequence is 12 residues long. Here the CDR3 reads CASSPGTVEAFF. CDR3 nucleotide sequence: TGCGCCAGCAGCCCCGGGACAGTTGAAGCTTTCTTT.

In its sample, this clone was seen a few times. The V gene is TRBV25-1, the J gene TRBJ1-1; D unclear. This CDR3 is built from 15 residues. The V gene's germline CDR1 is MGHDK and CDR2 SYGVNS. V was clipped by 7 bases and J by 0 bases, with 15 bases between them. The CDR3 sequence: CASIAEGYLNTEAFF. The CDR3 nucleotides read TGTGCCAGCATTGCGGAGGGATACCTGAACACTGAAGCTTTCTTT.

V and J are TRBV7-2 and TRBJ1-5; the D is unclear. V was pared by 1 base and J by 11 bases, with 9 bases between. CDR3 length: 12 amino acids. From germline, CDR1 is SGHTA and CDR2 FQGNSA. This CDR3 reads CASSLGTRAQHF. CDR3 nucleotides: TGTGCCAGCAGCTTAGGGACTCGGGCCCAGCATTTT.

The chain combines TRBV30 with TRBJ2-3; TRBD2 aligns across 9 bases. The germline V gene encodes CDR1 GTSNPN and CDR2 SVGIG (reference sequence). Trimming at V came to 4 bases and at J to 2 bases, leaving 1 base not matched to a gene. The CDR3 extends over 13 amino acids. CDR3 sequence (DNA): TGTGCCTGGACTAGCGGGAACACAGATACGCAGTATTTT. Protein sequence: CAWTSGNTDTQYF.

The chain has TRBV28 and TRBJ1-2; perhaps TRBD1 as D (6 bases). CDR3 length: 13 residues. The V gene lost 6 bases and the J gene lost 7 bases, with 15 bases spanning the gap. Germline lookup yields CDR1 MDHEN and CDR2 SYDVKM. CDR3 DNA: TGTGCCAGCAGACAGGGAGGGCGCTTTGGCTACACCTTC. It codes for CASRQGGRFGYTF.

The chain couples TRBV5-4 to TRBJ2-7; 9 bases are shared with TRBD2. This CDR3 has 14 amino acids. The germline V gene has CDR1 SGHNT and CDR2 YYREEE (reference sequence). Trimming took 3 bases from V and 5 from J; bases not matched to a gene: 6. The CDR3 DNA is TGTGCCAGCAGCTCGGGACTAGCTGCCCACGAGCAGTACTTC. It encodes CASSSGLAAHEQYF.

The rearrangement uses TRBV18 and TRBJ1-5; D gene ambiguous. CDR3 length: 15 residues. The germline V gene has CDR1 KGHSH and CDR2 LQKENI. Trimming removed 1 base at V and 7 bases at J, with 14 bases between. The CDR3 here is CASSPLSSVVQPQHF. The CDR3 bases are TGTGCCAGCTCACCACTTTCATCGGTAGTCCAGCCCCAGCATTTT.